Listed below are T cell receptor beta chains from one sample, sequenced in a study of T-cell reconstitution after alpha-beta-depleted transplantation in children. Via MiXCR, TCRdb re-called the PCR reads, giving one row per CDR3 protein. The table lists a few hundred thousand distinct CDR3 sequences, 10% of them singletons. Sequencing used PBMCs from the stem cell graft donor, obtained from the stem cell graft. The receptors originated from a human donor who donated a stem cell graft to a child with acute lymphoblastic leukemia. CDR3s include the opening cysteine and the closing phenylalanine or tryptophan.

>15|TRBV12-3/TRBV12-4|TRBJ2-7
CASSLGGAGGYEQYF
>15|TRBV18|TRBJ2-7
CASSGGHGPSYEQYF
>13|TRBV5-1|TRBJ2-7
CASSPEGSYEQYF
>13|TRBV12-3/TRBV12-4|TRBJ1-1
CASQDSGNTEAFF
>13|TRBV12-3/TRBV12-4|TRBJ1-5
CASSPRQAQPQHF
>17|TRBV20-1|TRBJ1-1
CSASDFRKTEMNTEAFF
>18|TRBV12-3/TRBV12-4|TRBJ1-5
CASSLSLGQGRLNQPQHF
>13|TRBV7-9|TRBJ2-4
CASSSTKGQGEYF
>17|TRBV6-5|TRBJ1-3
CASSYSFDRVSGNTIYF
>17|TRBV7-9|TRBJ1-4
CASSTIRQVPTNEKLFF
>15|TRBV12-3/TRBV12-4|TRBJ1-1
CASSASGRSNTEAFF
>14|TRBV10-3|TRBJ1-1
CAISGIKMNTEAFF
>14|TRBV4-1|TRBJ2-1
CASSQGAGLYEQFF
>16|TRBV4-2|TRBJ2-1
CASSQDWPSGRHEQFF
>15|TRBV20-1|TRBJ2-7
CSARDKGQGPYEQYF
>12|TRBV28|TRBJ2-1
CASSLIDNEQFF
>16|TRBV10-3|TRBJ2-7
CAISESGTSGPYEQYF
>15|TRBV11-2|TRBJ2-3
CASSRSLVGGDTQYF
>14|TRBV2|TRBJ1-4
CASSSSQNDEKLFF
>16|TRBV5-1|TRBJ2-7
CASSLEGRGFNHEQYF
>15|TRBV4-3|TRBJ2-7
CASSLHRQVAYEQYF
>11|TRBV7-9|TRBJ2-7
CASSQTARKYF
>19|TRBV28|TRBJ2-5
CASSFVTSGSRMFGETQYF
>16|TRBV10-3|TRBJ2-3
CAISDFEGGRIDTQYF
>16|TRBV18|TRBJ2-1
CASSPGAARSYNEQFF
>14|TRBV5-1|TRBJ2-1
CASSYADSNNEQFF
>17|TRBV4-2|TRBJ2-3
CASSQGGLAGGPDTQYF
>14|TRBV15|TRBJ2-3
CATRSGILTDTQYF
>13|TRBV29-1|TRBJ1-1
CSVERQLNTEAFF